Shown below are 22 T cell receptor beta chains from a single sample sequenced in a study of T cell responses to AZD1222 COVID-19 vaccine. Clones were read by immunoSEQ multiplex PCR, and TCRdb kept only the in-frame ones, dropping some. The table has 150,000 to 200,000 clones, 85% to 95% seen once; the top ten hold under 1.1%. This sample comprised peripheral blood, obtained 28 days after the second dose of the MenACWY control vaccine. These receptors were taken from an adult who received the MenACWY meningococcal vaccine as a control.

The chain joins TRBV11-2 to TRBJ1-1, with D uncertain. From germline, CDR1 is SGHAT and CDR2 FQNNGV. This CDR3 spans 14 amino acids. V lost 7 bases, J lost 1 base, and 13 bases lay in between. CDR3 in amino acids: CASIGLSRNTEAFF. In DNA form, the CDR3 reads TGTGCCAGCATCGGACTATCACGGAACACTGAAGCTTTCTTT.

This chain links TRBV10-3 with TRBJ2-7; D ambiguous. Per germline, CDR1 ENHRY and CDR2 SYGVKD. The CDR3 consists of 14 residues. The V gene lost 3 bases and the J gene lost 3 bases, with 12 bases spanning the gap. The CDR3 reads CAISDGSWNYEQYF. The CDR3 DNA is TGTGCCATCAGTGATGGGTCGTGGAACTACGAGCAGTACTTC.

This chain joins TRBV2 and TRBJ1-1; perhaps TRBD1 as D (6 bases). The germline gives CDR1 SNHLY, CDR2 FYNNEI. The CDR3 loop spans 15 amino acids. V was clipped by 6 bases and J by 4 bases, with 18 bases between them. The CDR3 coding sequence is TGTGCCAGCAGACCCGGGACATTAGGGGCCACTGAAGCTTTCTTT. Translating gives CASRPGTLGATEAFF.

This clone came up once. The same CDR3 is also encoded by other DNA sequences in this sample. The chain couples TRBV6-5 to TRBJ1-5; D is uncertain. Germline assignment: CDR1 MNHEY and CDR2 SVGAGI. The CDR3 extends over 13 amino acids. Trimming stripped 3 bases from V and 1 base from J, with 4 bases between. CDR3 nucleotide sequence: TGTGCCAGCAGTTATCAGAGCAATCAGCCCCAGCATTTT. Encoded protein: CASSYQSNQPQHF.

This rearrangement joins TRBV19 to TRBJ1-2; TRBD1 matches at 7 bases. V lost 1 base, J lost 5 bases, and 7 bases stayed unmatched. This CDR3 spans 15 amino acids. Germline V gene data show CDR1 as LNHDA and CDR2 as SQIVND (reference sequence). The CDR3 spells CASSIAATGFYGYTF. DNA for the CDR3: TGTGCCAGTAGTATAGCGGCGACAGGGTTTTATGGCTACACCTTC.

The rearrangement uses TRBV5-4 and TRBJ2-7, with a tentative D call TRBD1 (5 bases). This CDR3 contains 15 residues. Germline CDR1 is SGHNT and CDR2 is YYREEE (reference sequence). The germline V and J ends were trimmed by 0 bases and 0 bases, with 10 bases remaining between them. DNA for the CDR3: TGTGCCAGCAGCTTGGCACAGGCCATCTCCTACGAGCAGTACTTC. This encodes CASSLAQAISYEQYF.

The chain joins TRBV25-1 to TRBJ2-3, with D perhaps TRBD2 (7 bases). The germline gives CDR1 MGHDK, CDR2 SYGVNS. V gave up 8 bases and J gave up 4 bases, with 13 bases separating them. This CDR3 region has 13 residues. The CDR3 DNA reads TGTGCCAGCGGGGGGGGCTCCTCAGATACGCAGTATTTT. Translation gives CASGGGSSDTQYF.

This sequence joins TRBV19 and TRBJ2-3; a weak D match, TRBD1 (6 bases). Trimming took 8 bases from V and 6 from J, leaving 15 bases between them. Germline lookup yields CDR1 LNHDA and CDR2 SQIVND (reference sequence). This CDR3 comprises 13 residues. In DNA, the CDR3 is TGTGCCAGTTGCTACAGGGTTAGGGATACGCAGTATTTT. Translated, it gives CASCYRVRDTQYF.

The chain has TRBV19 and TRBJ2-3, with 9 bases fitting TRBD2. Germline V gene data show CDR1 as LNHDA and CDR2 as SQIVND (reference sequence). The CDR3 runs 16 residues. Trimming removed 3 bases from V and 2 bases from J; junction bases left unmatched: 6. CDR3 residues: CASSIDLAGITDTQYF. In DNA, the CDR3 is TGTGCCAGTAGTATCGATCTAGCGGGAATCACAGATACGCAGTATTTT.

The chain couples TRBV5-5 to TRBJ2-2; TRBD2 matches at 14 bases. Trimming at V came to 2 bases and at J to 3 bases, leaving 6 bases not matched to a gene. Germline CDR1 and CDR2: SGHKS and YYEKEE (reference sequence). There are 18 residues in the CDR3. CDR3 region: CASSLERTSGGYTGELFF. DNA for the CDR3: TGTGCCAGCAGCTTAGAAAGGACTAGCGGGGGGTACACCGGGGAGCTGTTTTTT.

Relative to its sample, this clone is medium-sized. V is TRBV30 and J is TRBJ1-2; TRBD1 matches 9 bases. Germline V gene data show CDR1 as GTSNPN and CDR2 as SVGIG (reference sequence). The CDR3 spans 13 residues. V lost 2 bases to trimming and J lost 6 bases; unmatched junction nucleotides: 4. CDR3 DNA: TGTGCCTGGAGTCGGACAGGGGTGGATGGCTACACCTTC. As protein: CAWSRTGVDGYTF.

This chain connects TRBV10-3 to TRBJ2-2, with TRBD1 identical over 7 bases. The V gene end was trimmed by 6 bases and the J gene end by 3 bases; junction bases not matched to a gene: 10. CDR1 ENHRY and CDR2 SYGVKD come from the germline V gene. The CDR3 covers 16 residues. CDR3 sequence reads: CAISLEQGSDTGELFF. CDR3 bases: TGTGCCATCAGCCTCGAACAGGGGTCCGACACCGGGGAGCTGTTTTTT.

The chain is built from TRBV10-2 and TRBJ1-5; 8 nucleotides line up with TRBD1. The CDR3 runs 14 residues. CDR1 is WSHSY and CDR2 is SAAADI in the germline V gene. The ends lost 8 bases at V and 7 bases at J; junction bases unmatched: 10. This CDR3 is CASRSGQVRQPQHF. The DNA of the CDR3 is TGCGCCAGCCGCTCGGGACAGGTCAGGCAGCCCCAGCATTTT.

This chain uses TRBV11-2 with TRBJ2-7, with D possibly being TRBD1 (5 bases). The germline V gene encodes CDR1 SGHAT and CDR2 FQNNGV. The ends were cut back, 5 bases at V and 4 bases at J, with 18 bases in the middle. The CDR3 is made up of 15 amino acids. The CDR3 coding sequence is TGTGCCAGCAGCCCCCCCCGGCAGGGTAGTTACGAGCAGTACTTC. This encodes CASSPPRQGSYEQYF. Full variable domain (missing parts from reference TRBV11-2 and TRBJ2-7): EAGVAQSPRYKIIEKRQSVAFWCNPISGHATLYWYQQILGQGPKLLIQFQNNGVVDDSQLPKDRFSAERLKGVDSTLKIQPAKLEDSAVYLCASSPPRQGSYEQYFGPGTRLTVT.

CDR3 DNA sequence: TGTGCCTGGAGCGATGTGCGGTTCTCCTACGAGCAGTACTTC. It encodes CAWSDVRFSYEQYF. The rearrangement links TRBV30 to TRBJ2-7, with unresolved D. The CDR3 length is 14 residues. V was cut by 3 bases and J by 0 bases, with 12 bases left in between. The germline gives CDR1 GTSNPN, CDR2 SVGIG (reference sequence). The full variable domain, in which reference TRBV30 and TRBJ2-7 provide the parts outside the CDR3, is SQTIHQWPATLVQPVGSPLSLECTVEGTSNPNLYWYRQAAGRGLQLLFYSVGIGQISSEVPQNLSASRPQDRQFILSSKKLLLSDSGFYLCAWSDVRFSYEQYFGPGTRLTVT.

CDR3 amino acids: CASSLGGVQDEQYF. In nucleotides, the CDR3 is TGTGCCAGCAGTTTAGGAGGGGTCCAAGACGAGCAGTACTTC. V gene TRBV27 combines with J gene TRBJ2-7; D perhaps matches TRBD2 (6 bases). This CDR3 is 14 amino acids long. The V and J ends lost 2 bases and 5 bases respectively, with 13 bases between them. Germline CDR1 reads MNHEY; CDR2 reads SMNVEV (reference sequence).

J is TRBJ2-3 and V is TRBV28; 10 bases fit TRBD2. Per the germline V gene, CDR1 is MDHEN and CDR2 is SYDVKM. The V segment lost 4 bases and the J segment 4 bases; nucleotides outside the gene matches: 8. The CDR3 length is 16 residues. The CDR3 region is CASSYQAGGRADTQYF. CDR3 coding DNA: TGTGCCAGCAGTTATCAAGCGGGGGGGCGGGCAGATACGCAGTATTTT.

The chain has TRBV6-1 and TRBJ1-2; D is ambiguous. The CDR3 loop spans 13 amino acids. Trimming stripped 0 bases from V and 4 bases from J, with 6 bases between. Germline V lookup: CDR1 MNHNS, CDR2 SASEGT. CDR3 bases: TGTGCCAGCAGTGAAGCGCGGGTCTATGGCTACACCTTC. The encoded protein is CASSEARVYGYTF.

The chain carries TRBV5-1 and TRBJ1-1; D not certain. The CDR3 runs 14 residues. V was clipped by 1 base and J by 3 bases, with 10 bases between them. Germline V gene sequence: CDR1 SGHRS, CDR2 YFSETQ. The CDR3 spells CASSLPQADTEAFF. In DNA form, the CDR3 reads TGCGCCAGCAGCTTGCCTCAGGCGGACACTGAAGCTTTCTTT.

This chain links TRBV19 with TRBJ1-2; 9 bases line up with TRBD1. The CDR3 length is 15 residues. Germline CDR1 is LNHDA and CDR2 is SQIVND (reference sequence). V lost 10 bases and J lost 0; bases outside the gene matches: 9. CDR3 amino acids: CATADRGPTNYGYTF. In nucleotides, the CDR3 is TGTGCCACCGCGGACAGGGGCCCCACTAACTATGGCTACACCTTC.

The chain carries TRBV19 and TRBJ1-1; TRBD1 might be the D (6 bases). Trimming left V 4 bases short and J 5 bases short, with 17 bases between. The germline V gene encodes CDR1 LNHDA and CDR2 SQIVND (reference sequence). This CDR3 has 15 residues. The CDR3 reads CASSTIETGRTEAFF. The CDR3 bases are TGTGCCAGTAGTACTATCGAAACAGGGCGAACTGAAGCTTTCTTT.

V and J are TRBV6-5 and TRBJ1-4, with TRBD1 as a possible D gene (5 bases). V was cut by 6 bases and J by 5 bases, with 16 bases left in between. CDR1 and CDR2 (germline): MNHEY, SVGAGI. The CDR3 contains 15 residues. The DNA for the CDR3 is TGTGCCAGCAGGGCAGACTGGGGGGGGAATGAAAAACTGTTTTTT. Translating it yields CASRADWGGNEKLFF.